Listed below are T cell receptor beta chains from one sample, sequenced in a study of blood T cell repertoires in COVID-19. Assay: immunoSEQ multiplex PCR; the TCRdb copy retains only in-frame clones and omits some. The sample lists about 320,000 clones; about 85% were seen once. The specimen was PBMCs or T cells enriched from blood (not recorded which). These receptors all stem from a woman aged 25-40 years who had been exposed to COVID-19. Both conserved end residues are part of each CDR3. Fields, in order: CDR3 length, D gene, clone size, J gene, V gene, CDR3 protein, CDR3 DNA. A D gene is named only where the DNA matches it firmly. Clone size is stated in some rows and not others, as once, few, many or a class when expanded.

17 TRBD1 - TRBJ2-5 TRBV9 CASSVGYGQGIGETQYF TGTGCCAGCAGCGTAGGGTACGGACAGGGGATTGGAGAGACCCAGTACTTC
13 - once TRBJ1-1 TRBV28 CASSLGRNREAFF TGTGCCAGCAGTTTAGGCAGAAACAGGGAAGCTTTCTTT
13 - - TRBJ2-5 TRBV5-4 CASSLIQQETQYF TGTGCCAGCAGCTTGATACAGCAAGAGACCCAGTACTTC
19 TRBD2 - TRBJ2-2 TRBV19 CASSIGLAGGLANTGELFF TGTGCCAGTAGTATAGGACTAGCAGGAGGACTCGCGAACACCGGGGAGCTGTTTTTT
15 TRBD1 - TRBJ2-1 TRBV30 CAWSVGAGTGNEQFF TGTGCCTGGAGTGTAGGAGCCGGGACAGGGAATGAGCAGTTCTTC
16 - - TRBJ1-5 TRBV27 CASSLSVTGGDQPQHF TGTGCCAGCAGTTTAAGTGTGACAGGAGGAGATCAGCCCCAGCATTTT
13 - - TRBJ2-2 TRBV7-2 CASGFRGAGELFF TGTGCCAGCGGCTTTCGCGGGGCCGGGGAGCTGTTTTTT
17 - - TRBJ2-3 TRBV4-1 CASSQVFLGQNTDTQYF TGCGCCAGCAGCCAAGTATTCCTCGGACAGAACACAGATACGCAGTATTTT
12 TRBD1 - TRBJ2-1 TRBV15 CATATGYNEQFF TGTGCCACGGCGACAGGGTACAATGAGCAGTTCTTC
13 TRBD1 few TRBJ1-6 TRBV11-3 CASSSQGNSPLHF TGTGCCAGCAGCTCACAGGGGAATTCACCCCTCCACTTT
11 - - TRBJ2-7 TRBV5-4 CASSLAGEEYF TGTGCCAGCAGCTTGGCCGGGGAGGAGTACTTC
19 TRBD1 - TRBJ1-5 TRBV28 CASFPPGVRAGGINQPQHF TGTGCCAGCTTTCCCCCCGGGGTTAGGGCAGGGGGGATCAATCAGCCCCAGCATTTT
16 TRBD1 - TRBJ2-3 TRBV5-3 CARSQTQGVLTDTQYF TGTGCCAGAAGCCAAACACAGGGGGTGCTGACAGATACGCAGTATTTT
14 - - TRBJ1-6 TRBV27 CASSYTAYNSPLHF TGTGCCAGCAGTTACACCGCCTATAATTCACCCCTCCACTTT
15 TRBD2 - TRBJ2-4 TRBV20-1 CSASPGGRTKNIQYF TGCAGTGCTAGTCCGGGGGGACGGACCAAAAACATTCAGTACTTC
15 TRBD1 - TRBJ1-2 TRBV18 CASSPGQGANYGYTF TGTGCCAGCTCACCAGGACAGGGGGCTAACTATGGCTACACCTTC
14 TRBD1 - TRBJ1-5 TRBV2 CASSEQGGNQPQHF TGTGCCAGCAGTGAACAGGGGGGCAATCAGCCCCAGCATTTT
16 - - TRBJ2-7 TRBV7-3 CASSLTGGDSAYEQYF TGTGCCAGCAGCTTAACGGGCGGAGACAGTGCCTACGAGCAGTACTTC
14 - - TRBJ2-5 TRBV2 CASSQGEGVETQYF TGTGCCAGCAGTCAAGGTGAAGGAGTGGAGACCCAGTACTTC
16 - - TRBJ2-2 TRBV14 CASSQDQGSATGELFF TGTGCCAGCAGCCAAGATCAGGGGTCTGCCACCGGGGAGCTGTTTTTT
13 - - TRBJ2-1 TRBV28 CASELALYNEQFF TGTGCCAGTGAACTAGCACTTTACAATGAGCAGTTCTTC
16 - - TRBJ2-7 TRBV5-4 CASSLGLAVGSYEQYF TGTGCCAGCAGCTTGGGATTAGCGGTAGGCTCCTACGAGCAGTACTTC
18 - - TRBJ2-2 TRBV19 CASSIQVSSGMDTGELFF TGTGCCAGTAGTATCCAAGTTTCTTCAGGGATGGACACCGGGGAGCTGTTTTTT
18 TRBD1 once TRBJ2-1 TRBV29-1 CSVGWGGQGGEGLNEQFF TGCAGCGTTGGATGGGGGGGACAGGGCGGAGAGGGCCTCAATGAGCAGTTCTTC
16 TRBD1 - TRBJ1-2 TRBV9 CASSSEAGGESYGYTF TGTGCCAGCAGCTCAGAGGCAGGGGGCGAAAGCTATGGCTACACCTTC
18 TRBD2 few TRBJ2-7 TRBV2 CASSEGIAGGPHLYEQYF TGTGCCAGCAGTGAAGGGATAGCGGGAGGGCCTCATCTCTACGAGCAGTACTTC
15 TRBD1 few TRBJ1-5 TRBV2 CASRVRQGAAQPQHF TGTGCCAGCAGAGTCAGACAGGGGGCGGCTCAGCCCCAGCATTTT
14 TRBD2 - TRBJ2-1 TRBV7-3 CASSPGTSGSEQFF TGTGCCAGCAGCCCCGGGACTAGCGGGAGTGAGCAGTTCTTC
15 - few TRBJ1-5 TRBV5-8 CASSLRGDSNQPQHF TGTGCCAGCAGCTTGCGGGGGGATAGCAATCAGCCCCAGCATTTT
14 TRBD1 - TRBJ2-5 TRBV29-1 CSVVGSGGAETQYF TGCAGCGTCGTAGGCTCAGGGGGCGCGGAGACCCAGTACTTC
17 - - TRBJ1-1 TRBV27 CASSLAIPGDGDTEAFF TGTGCCAGCAGTTTAGCTATACCAGGGGACGGGGACACTGAAGCTTTCTTT
11 TRBD2 - TRBJ2-1 TRBV28 CAAGERGEQFF TGTGCAGCGGGAGAAAGGGGTGAGCAGTTCTTC
15 - - TRBJ1-1 TRBV27 CASSAPGLGYTEAFF TGTGCCAGCAGTGCCCCAGGGTTGGGCTACACTGAAGCTTTCTTT
15 - - TRBJ1-5 TRBV27 CASSFFGQNNQPQHF TGTGCCAGCAGTTTCTTTGGTCAGAACAATCAGCCCCAGCATTTT
16 TRBD1 - TRBJ1-2 TRBV7-9 CASTGSRDRNSYGYTF TGTGCCAGCACCGGATCCCGGGACAGGAATTCCTATGGCTACACCTTC
15 - - TRBJ2-2 TRBV7-2 CASSTTGINTGELFF TGTGCCAGCAGCACCACGGGGATTAACACCGGGGAGCTGTTTTTT
16 - - TRBJ2-3 TRBV27 CASSLGGGSFSDTQYF TGTGCCAGCAGTTTAGGAGGGGGCAGTTTTTCAGATACGCAGTATTTT
13 - - TRBJ1-2 TRBV28 CASSSIEETGYTF TGTGCCAGCAGTTCCATAGAGGAAACAGGCTACACCTTC
14 - - TRBJ1-3 TRBV10-2 CASSGDFSGNTIYF TGCGCCAGCAGTGGAGACTTCTCTGGAAACACCATATATTTT
18 TRBD1 - TRBJ1-2 TRBV9 CASSLGQNFLSPNYGYTF TGTGCCAGCAGCTTGGGACAGAATTTTTTAAGCCCTAACTATGGCTACACCTTC
13 - - TRBJ1-5 TRBV30 CAWSTGVRSPQHF TGTGCCTGGAGTACGGGGGTACGGTCACCCCAGCATTTT
12 TRBD1 - TRBJ1-2 TRBV30 CAWTQGAGGYTF TGTGCCTGGACCCAGGGGGCAGGAGGCTACACCTTC
18 TRBD2 - TRBJ2-1 TRBV10-3 CAISGQGSGGAIAHEQFF TGTGCCATCAGTGGTCAGGGTAGCGGGGGGGCCATAGCCCATGAGCAGTTCTTC
15 - - TRBJ2-7 TRBV5-1 CASSLSVYGDGEQYF TGCGCCAGCAGCTTGTCGGTCTACGGGGATGGCGAGCAGTACTTC
16 - - TRBJ2-7 TRBV9 CASSPRKRGHMDEQYF TGTGCCAGCAGCCCCCGAAAACGGGGTCATATGGACGAGCAGTACTTC
13 - few TRBJ1-2 TRBV5-4 CASSLPDFYGYTF TGTGCCAGCAGCTTGCCGGACTTCTATGGCTACACCTTC
14 - - TRBJ1-1 TRBV6-7 CASSYRPGSPEAFF TGTGCCAGCAGTTACCGGCCGGGATCGCCTGAAGCTTTCTTT
18 - - TRBJ1-2 TRBV25-1 CASSELGEGSTLHYGYTF TGTGCCAGCAGTGAATTAGGAGAGGGAAGTACTCTTCACTATGGCTACACCTTC
16 TRBD1 - TRBJ2-5 TRBV5-1 CASSLADRGWQETQYF TGCGCCAGCAGCTTGGCGGACAGGGGATGGCAAGAGACCCAGTACTTC
13 - - TRBJ2-7 TRBV28 CASGGGDTYEQYF TGTGCCAGCGGTGGAGGGGATACCTACGAGCAGTACTTC
16 TRBD1 - TRBJ2-1 TRBV28 CASSPPGRGLHNEQFF TGTGCCAGCAGCCCGCCGGGCAGGGGGCTTCACAATGAGCAGTTCTTC
15 - - TRBJ2-1 TRBV5-1 CASSLEERLDNEQFF TGCGCCAGCAGCTTGGAGGAGCGTTTGGACAATGAGCAGTTCTTC
15 TRBD1 once TRBJ1-6 TRBV7-2 CASSPRTGVNSPLHF TGTGCCAGCAGCCCAAGGACAGGAGTTAATTCACCCCTCCACTTT
12 - - TRBJ2-5 TRBV3-1/TRBV3-2 CASSPLRETQYF TGTGCCAGCAGCCCACTACGAGAGACCCAGTACTTC
17 - - TRBJ1-5 TRBV6-1 CASSGPMGPTSNQPQHF TGTGCCAGCAGTGGGCCTATGGGCCCCACTAGCAATCAGCCCCAGCATTTT
13 TRBD1 - TRBJ2-4 TRBV28 CASSLGQGTIQYF TGTGCCAGCAGTTTAGGACAGGGGACCATTCAGTACTTC
12 - - TRBJ2-5 TRBV18 CASSPSEETQYF TGTGCCAGCTCACCATCTGAAGAGACCCAGTACTTC
13 - - TRBJ2-7 TRBV15 CATSRGDTGKPYF TGTGCCACCAGCCGAGGGGATACAGGGAAACCCTACTTC
17 TRBD2 - TRBJ2-2 TRBV4-3 CASSQEGGGVNTGELFF TGCGCCAGCAGCCAAGAAGGCGGGGGGGTTAACACCGGGGAGCTGTTTTTT